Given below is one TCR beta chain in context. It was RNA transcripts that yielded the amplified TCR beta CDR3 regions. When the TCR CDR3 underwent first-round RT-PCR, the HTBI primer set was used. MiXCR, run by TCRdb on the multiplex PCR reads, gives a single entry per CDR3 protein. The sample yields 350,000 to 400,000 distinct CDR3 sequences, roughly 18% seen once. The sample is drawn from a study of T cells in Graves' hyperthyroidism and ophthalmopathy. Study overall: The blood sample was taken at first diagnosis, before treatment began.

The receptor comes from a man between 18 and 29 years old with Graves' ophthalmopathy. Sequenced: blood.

The chain's CDR3 is CASSLLAGNTEAFF. CDR3 bases: TGTGCCAGCAGCTTATTGGCAGGGAACACTGAAGCTTTCTTT. This sequence joins TRBV7-3 and TRBJ1-1, with no clear D. CDR3 length: 14 residues. Germline CDR1 is SGHTA and CDR2 is FQGTGA. Trimming cost V 2 bases and J 1 base, with 8 bases left between them.